A single sample gave rise to the 15 T cell receptor beta chains below, sequenced in a study of cytomegalovirus exposure and HLA in healthy donors. 60 Vbeta and 13 Jbeta primers were used in PCR. Sequenced by immunoSEQ multiplex PCR; TCRdb stores in-frame clones only, minus some. This repertoire includes tens of thousands of clones. The sample comprised PBMCs. The receptors come from a man in his fifties in good health and CMV-seronegative.

The J gene is TRBJ1-2, the V gene TRBV7-9; tentative D call: TRBD1 (5 bases). The CDR3 is made up of 14 amino acids. CDR1 is SEHNR, CDR2 FQNEAQ, per germline (reference sequence). Trimming took 4 bases from V and 3 from J, leaving 12 bases between them. This CDR3 is CASSWGEAYYGYTF. Written as DNA, the CDR3 is TGTGCCAGCAGCTGGGGGGAGGCTTACTATGGCTACACCTTC.

The CDR3 sequence: CASSLTGTGAYGYTF. CDR3 DNA: TGTGCCAGCAGTCTTACCGGGACAGGCGCTTATGGCTACACCTTC. The gene calls are TRBV27 and TRBJ1-2; TRBD1 matches at 8 bases. Germline V gene data show CDR1 as MNHEY and CDR2 as SMNVEV (reference sequence). Unmatched junction bases numbered 10, after V lost 5 bases and J lost 5 bases. The CDR3 is made up of 15 amino acids.

V is TRBV6-5 and J is TRBJ1-6; D unresolved. The V end was cut by 6 bases, the J end by 10 bases, with 19 bases between. Germline loops: CDR1 MNHEY, CDR2 SVGAGI. The CDR3 runs to 15 residues. The CDR3 sequence is CASSPLFSSSSPLHF. CDR3 in DNA: TGTGCCAGCAGCCCTCTGTTTAGTTCGAGCTCACCCCTCCACTTT.

The chain joins TRBV2 to TRBJ1-5; 9 nucleotides line up with TRBD1. CDR1 is SNHLY and CDR2 is FYNNEI in the germline V gene. The CDR3 spans 16 residues. V shed 5 bases, J shed 2 bases, and the junction held 7 bases outside the gene matches. The CDR3 DNA follows: TGTGCCAGCAGTTGGAAGACAGGGGGTGGCAATCAGCCCCAGCATTTT. This encodes CASSWKTGGGNQPQHF.

V is TRBV19 and J is TRBJ1-2; D is ambiguous. Trimming shortened V by 2 bases and J by 6 bases, and 7 bases separated the two germline ends. There are 12 residues in the CDR3. Germline values: CDR1 LNHDA, CDR2 SQIVND (reference sequence). This chain's CDR3 is CASSITRDGYTF. Written as DNA, the CDR3 is TGTGCCAGTAGTATAACCCGCGATGGCTACACCTTC.

The V call is TRBV19, the J call TRBJ2-1; 10 nucleotides align to TRBD1. Germline lookup yields CDR1 LNHDA and CDR2 SQIVND (reference sequence). Losses at the gene ends were 6 bases for V and 8 bases for J; bases not matched to a gene: 10. The CDR3 sequence is 15 residues long. CDR3 in amino acids: CASSVGTGEGYEQFF. The CDR3 bases are TGTGCCAGTAGCGTCGGGACAGGGGAAGGGTATGAGCAGTTCTTC.

The chain employs TRBV13 and TRBJ2-5; 10 nucleotides align to TRBD1. J was trimmed by 5 bases and V by 5 bases; bases with no gene match: 5. Germline V CDR1 and CDR2: PRHDT, FYEKMQ (reference sequence). The CDR3 spans 14 residues. In DNA form, the CDR3 reads TGTGCCAGCAGCAAAGACAGGGGGCGCGAGACCCAGTACTTC. Protein product: CASSKDRGRETQYF.

The chain couples TRBV18 to TRBJ1-3; TRBD1 matches at 10 bases. The V gene's germline CDR1 is KGHSH and CDR2 LQKENI. V shed 3 bases, J shed 3 bases, and the junction held 5 bases outside the gene matches. The CDR3 loop spans 16 amino acids. The CDR3 is CASSPRQGADGNTIYF. For the CDR3, the DNA is TGTGCCAGCTCACCGAGACAGGGGGCTGATGGAAACACCATATATTTT.

The chain joins TRBV5-1 to TRBJ2-5, with 7 positions matching TRBD1. Unmatched junction bases numbered 2, after V lost 1 base and J lost 2 bases. Germline CDR1 reads SGHRS; CDR2 reads YFSETQ. The length of the CDR3 is 14 residues. CDR3 protein: CASSLSGQQETQYF. CDR3 nucleotides: TGCGCCAGCAGCTTGTCGGGACAGCAAGAGACCCAGTACTTC.

This chain joins TRBV6-1 and TRBJ2-6; D not resolved. V lost 3 bases and J 1 base, leaving 10 bases between the germline ends. The germline V gene encodes CDR1 MNHNS and CDR2 SASEGT. The CDR3 sequence is 16 residues long. CDR3 loop: CASSERHLSGANVLTF. The CDR3 coding sequence is TGTGCCAGCAGTGAGAGACACTTGTCTGGGGCCAACGTCCTGACTTTC.

The rearrangement joins TRBV5-1 to TRBJ1-2; D not certain. The CDR3 extends over 15 amino acids. The V gene lost 1 base and the J gene lost 2 bases, with 12 bases spanning the gap. Germline CDR1 and CDR2: SGHRS and YFSETQ. CDR3 bases: TGCGCCAGCAGCTTGTTCGAGGGTGGGAACTATGGCTACACCTTC. The encoded protein is CASSLFEGGNYGYTF.

The V and J genes are TRBV19 and TRBJ2-7; D remains ambiguous. This CDR3 is built from 13 residues. The germline gives CDR1 LNHDA, CDR2 SQIVND (reference sequence). The V end was cut by 5 bases, the J end by 3 bases, with 11 bases between. CDR3 bases: TGTGCCAGTAGTCCCGCAGGTGGCTACGAGCAGTACTTC. Its translation is CASSPAGGYEQYF.

This chain connects TRBV11-3 to TRBJ2-3; 12 bases match TRBD2. CDR3 length: 16 amino acids. Germline values: CDR1 SGHNT, CDR2 YENEEA. V shed 4 bases, J shed 4 bases, and the junction held 6 bases outside the gene matches. CDR3 protein: CASSSRLAGASDTQYF. CDR3 nucleotides: TGTGCCAGCAGCTCTCGACTAGCGGGGGCATCAGATACGCAGTATTTT.

The V and J genes are TRBV10-3 and TRBJ2-3; 8 bases map to TRBD1. Trimming at V came to 4 bases and at J to 7 bases, leaving 10 bases not matched to a gene. This CDR3 spans 15 amino acids. The germline gives CDR1 ENHRY, CDR2 SYGVKD. The CDR3 DNA is TGTGCCATCAGTGCCCAGGGGGCGCGTGAAAATACGCAGTATTTT. Translation gives CAISAQGARENTQYF.

V usage is TRBV2 and J usage is TRBJ2-3; TRBD2 agrees at 12 bases. Per the germline V gene, CDR1 is SNHLY and CDR2 is FYNNEI. With 5 bases clipped from V and 0 bases from J, the junction kept 9 bases outside the gene matches. CDR3 length: 18 amino acids. This CDR3 reads CASSLRTSGVYSTDTQYF. CDR3 DNA: TGTGCCAGCAGTCTGAGGACTAGCGGGGTATATAGCACAGATACGCAGTATTTT. Complete variable domain (other parts from reference TRBV2 and TRBJ2-3): EPEVTQTPSHQVTQMGQEVILRCVPISNHLYFYWYRQILGQKVEFLVSFYNNEISEKSEIFDDQFSVERPDGSNFTLKIRSTKLEDSAMYFCASSLRTSGVYSTDTQYFGPGTRLTVL.